This T cell receptor beta chain was documented in a study of blood T cell repertoires in COVID-19. Study summary: Sites across the United States, Italy and Spain contributed samples from acute and convalescent COVID-19. In each case, the material was cDNA or gDNA derived from T cells, B-cell-depleted T cells, or PBMCs.

The V gene end was trimmed by 5 bases and the J gene end by 6 bases; junction bases not matched to a gene: 6. CDR1 is MNHEY, CDR2 SVGAGI, per germline. CDR3 length: 13 residues. Per the study methods: Reference gene primer amplification in the assay estimated nucleated cell counts. Profiled with immunoSEQ multiplex PCR; TCRdb holds only in-frame clones, not every one. The V and J calls and clone size were taken over from that table, and D and trimming were inferred from the DNA. Of 35,000 to 55,000 clones detected, roughly 90% appear once; the ten largest clones hold about 2.6%. The rearrangement links TRBV6-5 to TRBJ2-7; TRBD2 matches at 8 bases. The TCR comes from a man between 45 and 60 years old with active COVID-19. Sequencing used peripheral blood. This chain's CDR3 is CASSLYSGGEQYF. In DNA, the CDR3 is TGTGCCAGCAGTCTGTACAGCGGGGGCGAGCAGTACTTC.